The text below deals with one T cell receptor beta chain. Antigen unknown. The CDR3 contains 17 residues. Per the germline V gene, CDR1 is SGHRS and CDR2 is YFSETQ. The V and J ends lost 3 bases and 4 bases respectively, with 19 bases between them. Template switching introduced a universal primer site, and the cDNA bore unique molecular identifiers. TCRdb ran MiXCR on the 5' RACE reads and lists one entry per CDR3 protein. Found here are some 900,000 distinct CDR3 sequences, more than 9% of them singletons; the top ten hold about 1.5%. The sample comes from a study of identical twins. Findings and limits, study-wide: Beta out-of-frame sequences displayed a weaker excess of sharing between twins. Abundant beta clonotypes from cord blood had fewer insertions, unlike memory repertoires, which showed none.

The same sample was also studied in work on yellow fever vaccine responses in identical twins.

Sequencing was done on a sample of PBMCs. This receptor was obtained from a woman aged 18-30 years in good health. This chain joins TRBV5-1 and TRBJ2-2, with TRBD2 as a possible D gene (6 bases). The CDR3 DNA reads as TGCGCCAGCAGCTCATTTCCGGGAGTAGAATTCACCGGGGAGCTGTTTTTT. As protein: CASSSFPGVEFTGELFF.